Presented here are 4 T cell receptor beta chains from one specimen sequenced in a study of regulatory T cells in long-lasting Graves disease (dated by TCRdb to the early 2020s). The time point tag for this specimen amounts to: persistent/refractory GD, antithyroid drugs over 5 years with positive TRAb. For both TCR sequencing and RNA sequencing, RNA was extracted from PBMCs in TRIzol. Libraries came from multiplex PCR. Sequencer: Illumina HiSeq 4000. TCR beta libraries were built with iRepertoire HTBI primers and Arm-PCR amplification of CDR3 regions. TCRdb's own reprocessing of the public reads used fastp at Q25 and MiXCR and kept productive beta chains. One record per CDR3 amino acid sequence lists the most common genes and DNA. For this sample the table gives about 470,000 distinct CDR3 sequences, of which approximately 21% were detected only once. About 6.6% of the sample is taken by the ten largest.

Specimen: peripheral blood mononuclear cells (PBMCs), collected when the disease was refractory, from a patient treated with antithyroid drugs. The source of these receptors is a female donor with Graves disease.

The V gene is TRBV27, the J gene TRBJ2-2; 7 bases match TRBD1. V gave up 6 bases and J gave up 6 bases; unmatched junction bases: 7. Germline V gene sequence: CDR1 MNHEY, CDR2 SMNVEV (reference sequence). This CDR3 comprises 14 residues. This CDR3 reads CASRTDRVAGELFF. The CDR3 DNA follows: TGTGCCAGCAGAACCGACAGGGTGGCCGGGGAGCTGTTTTTT.

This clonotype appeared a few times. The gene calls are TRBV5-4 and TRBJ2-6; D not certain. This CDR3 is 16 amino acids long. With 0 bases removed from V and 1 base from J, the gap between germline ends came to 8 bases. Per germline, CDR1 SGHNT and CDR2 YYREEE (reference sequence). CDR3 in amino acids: CASSLGAFSGANVLTF. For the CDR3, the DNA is TGTGCCAGCAGCTTGGGGGCTTTTTCTGGGGCCAACGTCCTGACTTTC.

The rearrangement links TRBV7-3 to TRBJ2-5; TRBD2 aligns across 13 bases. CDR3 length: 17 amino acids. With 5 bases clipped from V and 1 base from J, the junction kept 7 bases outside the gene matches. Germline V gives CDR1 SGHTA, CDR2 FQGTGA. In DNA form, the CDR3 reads TGTGCCAGCAGCCCGCGACTAGCGGGGGGCCGCCAAGAGACCCAGTACTTC. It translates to CASSPRLAGGRQETQYF.

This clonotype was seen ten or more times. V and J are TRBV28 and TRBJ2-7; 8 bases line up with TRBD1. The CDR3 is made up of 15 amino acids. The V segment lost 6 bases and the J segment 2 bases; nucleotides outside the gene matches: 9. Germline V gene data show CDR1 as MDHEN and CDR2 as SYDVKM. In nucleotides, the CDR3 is TGTGCCAGCAGCTCCGGGACAGGAGTCACCTACGAGCAGTACTTC. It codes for CASSSGTGVTYEQYF.